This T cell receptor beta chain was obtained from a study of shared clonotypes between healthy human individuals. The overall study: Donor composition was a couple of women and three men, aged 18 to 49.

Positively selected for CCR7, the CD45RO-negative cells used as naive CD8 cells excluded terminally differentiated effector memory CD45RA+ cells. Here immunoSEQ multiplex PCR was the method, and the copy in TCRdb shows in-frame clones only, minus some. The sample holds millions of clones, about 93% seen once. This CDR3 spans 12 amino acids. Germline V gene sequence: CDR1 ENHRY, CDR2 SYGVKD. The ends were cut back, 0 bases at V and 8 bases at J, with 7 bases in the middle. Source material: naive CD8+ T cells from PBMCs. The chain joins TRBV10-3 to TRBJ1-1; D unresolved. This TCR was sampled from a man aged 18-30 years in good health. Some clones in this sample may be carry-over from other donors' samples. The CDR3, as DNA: TGTGCCATCAGTGAGTCTGGTCAGGAAGCTTTCTTT. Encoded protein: CAISESGQEAFF.